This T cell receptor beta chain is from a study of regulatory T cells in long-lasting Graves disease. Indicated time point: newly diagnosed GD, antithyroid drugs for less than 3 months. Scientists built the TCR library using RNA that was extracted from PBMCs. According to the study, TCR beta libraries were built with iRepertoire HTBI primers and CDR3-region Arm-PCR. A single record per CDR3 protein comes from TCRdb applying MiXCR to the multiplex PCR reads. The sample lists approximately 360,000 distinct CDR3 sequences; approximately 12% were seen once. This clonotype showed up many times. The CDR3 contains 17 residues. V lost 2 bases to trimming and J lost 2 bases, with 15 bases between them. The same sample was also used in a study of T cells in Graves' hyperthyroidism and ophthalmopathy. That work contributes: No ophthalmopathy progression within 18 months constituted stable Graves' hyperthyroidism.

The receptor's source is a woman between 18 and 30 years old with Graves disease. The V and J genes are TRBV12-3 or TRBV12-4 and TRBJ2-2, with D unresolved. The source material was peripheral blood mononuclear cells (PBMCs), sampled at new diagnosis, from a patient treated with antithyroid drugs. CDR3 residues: CASSLIGPLKNTGELFF. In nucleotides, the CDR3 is TGTGCCAGCAGTTTAATAGGACCCTTAAAAAACACCGGGGAGCTGTTTTTT.